These T cell receptor beta chains were read from a single sample in a study of CD8 T cells in ankylosing spondylitis. MiXCR, applied by TCRdb to the 5' RACE reads, yields one record per CDR3 protein. The repertoire holds around 340,000 distinct CDR3 sequences, with 20% to 25% as singletons. Sequencing was performed on blood, either unsorted or a sorted T cell fraction (not recorded which). These receptors all come from a male donor with ankylosing spondylitis or in good health (not recorded which). CDR3s include the opening cysteine and the closing phenylalanine or tryptophan. A D gene is named only where the DNA matches it firmly. Clone size is not always given. Where it is, it says once, few, many or a class for expanded clones.

size: -
V: TRBV4-1
D: TRBD2
J: TRBJ2-1
DNA: TGCGCCAGCAGCCAACCTCCCGGACTAGCGGGGGGCGGGGATGAGCAGTTCTTC
CDR3: CASSQPPGLAGGGDEQFF

size: -
V: TRBV6-1
D: -
J: TRBJ1-1
DNA: TGTGCCAGCAGGTTGACAGATACGGGTTTCTTT
CDR3: CASRLTDTGFF

size: -
V: TRBV4-1
D: -
J: TRBJ2-2
DNA: TGCGCCAGCAGCCACCTTACAGGGTTAAAGAACACCGGGGAGCTGTTTTTT
CDR3: CASSHLTGLKNTGELFF

size: -
V: TRBV14
D: -
J: TRBJ2-1
DNA: TGTGCCCCTGCGGACCTCTGGGCGAATGAGCAGTTCTTC
CDR3: CAPADLWANEQFF

size: many
V: TRBV20-1
D: -
J: TRBJ1-1
DNA: TGCAGTGCTAGAGCCCTACAGAGTATGAACACTGAAGCTTTCTTT
CDR3: CSARALQSMNTEAFF

size: -
V: TRBV30
D: -
J: TRBJ1-5
DNA: TGTGCCTGGAGTGGGTCGGGAGGGCAGCCCCAGCATTTT
CDR3: CAWSGSGGQPQHF

size: few
V: TRBV12-3/TRBV12-4
D: -
J: TRBJ2-7
DNA: TGTGCCAGCAGTCCCCCGGGGGACGAGCAGTACTTC
CDR3: CASSPPGDEQYF

size: few
V: TRBV12-3/TRBV12-4
D: TRBD1
J: TRBJ1-1
DNA: TGTGCCAGCAGCCCCAGACAGGGTTCAGCCACTGAAGCTTTCTTT
CDR3: CASSPRQGSATEAFF

size: -
V: TRBV7-9
D: TRBD2
J: TRBJ2-3
DNA: TGTGCCAGCAGCAGCCCGCAGCGGGGCATCACAGATACGCAGTATTTT
CDR3: CASSSPQRGITDTQYF

size: few
V: TRBV7-9
D: -
J: TRBJ2-1
DNA: TGTGCCAGCAGCTTAGAGCAGGGACAATACAATGAGCAGTTCTTC
CDR3: CASSLEQGQYNEQFF

size: -
V: TRBV5-6
D: TRBD2
J: TRBJ2-1
DNA: TGTGCCAGCAGCTTGTTATTAAAGCGGGGGCAGGATGAGCAGTTCTTC
CDR3: CASSLLLKRGQDEQFF

size: -
V: TRBV5-4
D: -
J: TRBJ2-7
DNA: TGTGCCAGCAGCCCTACGGACAACGCCTACGAGCAGTACTTC
CDR3: CASSPTDNAYEQYF

size: few
V: TRBV5-1
D: TRBD1
J: TRBJ2-7
DNA: TGCGCCAGCAGCTTGTATGAGGGACAGGGAGGCGAGCAGTACTTC
CDR3: CASSLYEGQGGEQYF

size: -
V: TRBV7-9
D: TRBD2
J: TRBJ2-1
DNA: TGTGCCAGCAGCGCCCGGGGGGGGCTAAATGAGCAGTTCTTC
CDR3: CASSARGGLNEQFF

size: few
V: TRBV5-1
D: TRBD2
J: TRBJ2-3
DNA: TGCGCCAGCAGCTTGACTAGCGGGGGGGGCACAGATACGCAGTATTTT
CDR3: CASSLTSGGGTDTQYF

size: few
V: TRBV10-2
D: -
J: TRBJ2-7
DNA: TGCGCCAGCAGTGAATTCGGGGCCTCCTACGAGCAGTACTTC
CDR3: CASSEFGASYEQYF

size: -
V: TRBV4-1
D: -
J: TRBJ2-5
DNA: TGCGCCAGCAGCCAAGAGATTAGTCTAGATCAGACCCAGTACTTC
CDR3: CASSQEISLDQTQYF

size: few
V: TRBV9
D: TRBD2
J: TRBJ2-7
DNA: TGTGCCAGCAGCGTAGGCCCGGGGGGGCCGGGCGAGCAGTACTTC
CDR3: CASSVGPGGPGEQYF

size: -
V: TRBV4-1
D: -
J: TRBJ2-1
DNA: TGCGCCAGCAGCCAAGTTAGGAATGAGCAGTTCTTC
CDR3: CASSQVRNEQFF

size: -
V: TRBV30
D: -
J: TRBJ2-4
DNA: TGTGCCTGGAGTGTGGGTTGGGGAAACATTCAGTACTTC
CDR3: CAWSVGWGNIQYF

size: few
V: TRBV4-1
D: -
J: TRBJ2-2
DNA: TGCGCCAGCAGCCAAGTCCGATTGAACACCGGGGAGCTGTTTTTT
CDR3: CASSQVRLNTGELFF

size: -
V: TRBV4-1
D: TRBD1
J: TRBJ1-6
DNA: TGCGCCAGCAGCCAAGTGGGACAGGGGGCGCGGGGAAATTCACCCCTCCACTTT
CDR3: CASSQVGQGARGNSPLHF

size: few
V: TRBV9
D: -
J: TRBJ2-1
DNA: TGTGCCAGCAGCGACGACGGGGGAGTGGAGCAGTTCTTC
CDR3: CASSDDGGVEQFF

size: -
V: TRBV15
D: TRBD2
J: TRBJ2-1
DNA: TGTGCCACCAGCAGAGGACTAGCGGGGGACAATGAGCAGTTCTTC
CDR3: CATSRGLAGDNEQFF

size: -
V: TRBV10-3
D: -
J: TRBJ2-5
DNA: TGTGCCATCAGTGATGGCGGAGAAGAGACCCAGTACTTC
CDR3: CAISDGGEETQYF

size: -
V: TRBV27
D: TRBD1
J: TRBJ2-1
DNA: TGTGCCAGCAGCCCCGGGACAGGGATCCACAATGAGCAGTTCTTC
CDR3: CASSPGTGIHNEQFF

size: few
V: TRBV3-1
D: -
J: TRBJ1-2
DNA: TGTGCCAGCAGCGCTTACTCTAACTATGGCTACACCTTC
CDR3: CASSAYSNYGYTF

size: -
V: TRBV25-1
D: -
J: TRBJ2-2
DNA: TGTGCCAGCAGGGGTCCCAAGACCGGGGAGCTGTTTTTT
CDR3: CASRGPKTGELFF

size: many
V: TRBV12-3/TRBV12-4
D: -
J: TRBJ2-5
DNA: TGTGCCAGCAGTCCCGGCCAGACCCAGTACTTC
CDR3: CASSPGQTQYF

size: few
V: TRBV12-3/TRBV12-4
D: -
J: TRBJ2-7
DNA: TGTGCCAGCAGTTTAGACACGAAGTACTACGAGCAGTACTTC
CDR3: CASSLDTKYYEQYF

size: few
V: TRBV30
D: TRBD1
J: TRBJ2-7
DNA: TGTGCCTGGAGTGTGGCTGGGACAGGGGGATACGAGCAGTACTTC
CDR3: CAWSVAGTGGYEQYF

size: few
V: TRBV10-3
D: TRBD1
J: TRBJ2-1
DNA: TGTGCCATCAGGGGGACAGGGGATGTACATGAGCAGTTCTTC
CDR3: CAIRGTGDVHEQFF

size: -
V: TRBV11-2
D: TRBD2
J: TRBJ2-5
DNA: TGTGCCAGCAGGTCTAGCGGGGGGCCAGAGACCCAGTACTTC
CDR3: CASRSSGGPETQYF

size: few
V: TRBV11-2
D: -
J: TRBJ1-4
DNA: TGTGCCAGCAGCCCAGGCATGGGGGTCGATGAAAAACTGTTTTTT
CDR3: CASSPGMGVDEKLFF

size: -
V: TRBV20-1
D: -
J: TRBJ2-7
DNA: TGCAGTGCTAGTGGTGATTCCTACGAGCAGTACTTC
CDR3: CSASGDSYEQYF

size: -
V: TRBV20-1
D: TRBD1
J: TRBJ2-7
DNA: TGCAGTGCGACCGACAGGGGGTGGTACGAGCAGTACTTC
CDR3: CSATDRGWYEQYF

size: few
V: TRBV28
D: -
J: TRBJ1-5
DNA: TGTGCCAGCAGTTTCTCAAGGGATAGCAATCAGCCCCAGCATTTT
CDR3: CASSFSRDSNQPQHF

size: -
V: TRBV11-3
D: TRBD2
J: TRBJ2-1
DNA: TGTGCCAGCAGCCAGCCCTCTAGGACTAGCGGGGGGTCGGGCTCCTACAATGAGCAGTTCTTC
CDR3: CASSQPSRTSGGSGSYNEQFF

size: -
V: TRBV20-1
D: TRBD2
J: TRBJ2-7
DNA: TGCAGTGCCACGACTAGCGGGGGGGCCCCCAGCCTCTACGAGCAGTACTTC
CDR3: CSATTSGGAPSLYEQYF

size: -
V: TRBV7-8
D: TRBD2
J: TRBJ2-7
DNA: TGTGCCAGCACCAGGGCGGGGGGGTTCGAGCAGTACTTC
CDR3: CASTRAGGFEQYF

size: -
V: TRBV7-9
D: -
J: TRBJ2-7
DNA: TGTGCCAGCACTAATCCCCCGGGGACCTCAACATACTTC
CDR3: CASTNPPGTSTYF

size: few
V: TRBV9
D: -
J: TRBJ2-2
DNA: TGTGCCAGCAGCGTAGAGGGTAGAATATATAACACCGGGGAGCTGTTTTTT
CDR3: CASSVEGRIYNTGELFF

size: -
V: TRBV4-1
D: -
J: TRBJ1-1
DNA: TGCGCCAGCAGCCAAGACCTGGTTGTGAACACTGAAGCTTTCTTT
CDR3: CASSQDLVVNTEAFF

size: few
V: TRBV6-5
D: -
J: TRBJ1-5
DNA: TGTGCCAGCAGTTCTGGGGGGCACAGTCAGCCCCAGCATTTT
CDR3: CASSSGGHSQPQHF

size: few
V: TRBV10-1
D: -
J: TRBJ2-1
DNA: TGCGCCAGCAGTGAAAAGGGTGACTACAATGAGCAGTTCTTC
CDR3: CASSEKGDYNEQFF

size: -
V: TRBV7-9
D: -
J: TRBJ2-1
DNA: TGTGCCAGCAGTAAATACAATGAGCAGTTCTTC
CDR3: CASSKYNEQFF

size: -
V: TRBV4-1
D: -
J: TRBJ2-7
DNA: TGCGCCAGCAGCCAAGATCCGGCCTCCTACGAGCAGTACTTC
CDR3: CASSQDPASYEQYF

size: few
V: TRBV4-1
D: -
J: TRBJ2-7
DNA: TGCGCCAGCAGCCAAGCCCGGGGGTGGGATTACGAGCAGTACTTC
CDR3: CASSQARGWDYEQYF

size: many
V: TRBV29-1
D: -
J: TRBJ2-4
DNA: TGCAGCGTTGAATCCCAGGTGCTAGCCAAAAACATTCAGTACTTC
CDR3: CSVESQVLAKNIQYF

size: few
V: TRBV28
D: -
J: TRBJ2-1
DNA: TGTGCCAGCAGTGAGGTGGGGTTTGAGCAGTTCTTC
CDR3: CASSEVGFEQFF

size: few
V: TRBV7-6
D: -
J: TRBJ2-7
DNA: TGTGCCAGCAGCCCTTCCCGGTTTGGGCGAGAGCAGTACTTC
CDR3: CASSPSRFGREQYF

size: -
V: TRBV19
D: -
J: TRBJ1-1
DNA: TGTGCCAGTAGTATCGCAGGGCCTAACACTGAAGCTTTCTTT
CDR3: CASSIAGPNTEAFF

size: -
V: TRBV3-1
D: -
J: TRBJ2-5
DNA: TGTGCCAGCAGCCCTACAATGCAAGAGACCCAGTACTTC
CDR3: CASSPTMQETQYF